The rows below give T cell receptor beta chains drawn from one sample of a study of blood T cell repertoires in COVID-19. Clones were sequenced by immunoSEQ multiplex PCR, and TCRdb holds only the in-frame ones, with some missing. Of almost 250,000 clones in the sample, roughly 89% were seen once. Sequencing used PBMCs or T cells enriched from blood (not recorded which). Receptors were obtained from a woman in her twenties or thirties who had recovered from COVID-19. Both conserved end residues are part of each CDR3. D genes are given only for firm matches. Where a row states a size, it is once, few, many or the class of an expanded clone; other rows omit it.

>TRBV9|TRBJ1-1|-|-
TGTGCCAGCAGCGTAGATTCTGGACAGGAAGCTTTCTTT
CASSVDSGQEAFF
>TRBV11-2|TRBJ1-2|-|TRBD1
TGTGCCAGCAGCTACCGACAGGGAGGTGGCTACACCTTC
CASSYRQGGGYTF
>TRBV5-4|TRBJ2-3|-|TRBD2
TGTGCCAGCAGCCGGACTAGGAACGCAGATACGCAGTATTTT
CASSRTRNADTQYF
>TRBV19|TRBJ2-7|-|-
TGTGCCAGTACCGACAGGCGCTACGAGCAGTACTTC
CASTDRRYEQYF
>TRBV29-1|TRBJ1-5|-|-
TGCAGCGTCCGGGGGGAGAATAGCAATCAGCCCCAGCATTTT
CSVRGENSNQPQHF
>TRBV4-3|TRBJ1-1|-|-
TGCGCCAGCAGCCAAACCAGGAACACTGAAGCTTTCTTT
CASSQTRNTEAFF
>TRBV28|TRBJ1-2|few|TRBD1
TGTGCCAGCAGTTTTGGGACAGAAAACTATGGCTACACCTTC
CASSFGTENYGYTF
>TRBV27|TRBJ1-1|-|TRBD1
TGTGCCAGCAGTCGACGGACAGGGGGGATTGGCACTGAAGCTTTCTTT
CASSRRTGGIGTEAFF
>TRBV9|TRBJ2-3|-|TRBD1
TGTGCCAGCAGCGTATCCAGGGGGCAAGATACGCAGTATTTT
CASSVSRGQDTQYF
>TRBV9|TRBJ2-7|-|-
TGTGCCAGCAGCGTAGACGGGAGCTCCTACGAGCAGTACTTC
CASSVDGSSYEQYF
>TRBV20-1|TRBJ2-3|-|-
TGCAGTGCCCACACAGATACGCAGTATTTT
CSAHTDTQYF
>TRBV7-2|TRBJ1-2|-|-
TGTGCCAGCAGCTTAGTCTTTTCGGACTATGGCTACACCTTC
CASSLVFSDYGYTF
>TRBV6-2/TRBV6-3|TRBJ1-6|many|TRBD1
TGTGCCAGCAGTCCCCGGGACAGAGAGACTTCACCCCTCCACTTT
CASSPRDRETSPLHF
>TRBV27|TRBJ2-3|few|-
TGTGCCAGCATCAAATGGGGGCCTACTAGCACAGATACGCAGTATTTT
CASIKWGPTSTDTQYF
>TRBV7-8|TRBJ2-1|-|TRBD2
TGTGCCAGCAGCGTAAGACTAGCGGGCCTCCGCAATGAGCAGTTCTTC
CASSVRLAGLRNEQFF
>TRBV7-2|TRBJ1-4|-|-
TGTGCCAGCAGCCCATCACAGGGAGGGGGTAATGAAAAACTGTTTTTT
CASSPSQGGGNEKLFF
>TRBV5-4|TRBJ1-4|-|-
TGTGCCAGCAGCCCCGGACGGGAAGAAAAACTGTTTTTT
CASSPGREEKLFF
>TRBV19|TRBJ2-7|-|-
TGTGCCAGTAGTGACAGACCCTACGAGCAGTACTTC
CASSDRPYEQYF
>TRBV4-3|TRBJ2-4|-|-
TGCGCCAGCAGCCAAGATCTACAGATTCTAGCCAAAAACATTCAGTACTTC
CASSQDLQILAKNIQYF
>TRBV7-2|TRBJ2-4|-|TRBD2
TGTGCCAGCAGCTTAGCTGCTAGCGGGAGGCCCGTAGCCAAAAACATTCAGTACTTC
CASSLAASGRPVAKNIQYF
>TRBV4-1|TRBJ2-2|-|-
TGCGCCAGCAGCCATGCGGGTTTTGAGGTCGGGGAGCTGTTTTTT
CASSHAGFEVGELFF
>TRBV10-3|TRBJ1-2|few|-
TGTGCCATCAGTCAAAATACGGTGAACTATGGCTACACCTTC
CAISQNTVNYGYTF